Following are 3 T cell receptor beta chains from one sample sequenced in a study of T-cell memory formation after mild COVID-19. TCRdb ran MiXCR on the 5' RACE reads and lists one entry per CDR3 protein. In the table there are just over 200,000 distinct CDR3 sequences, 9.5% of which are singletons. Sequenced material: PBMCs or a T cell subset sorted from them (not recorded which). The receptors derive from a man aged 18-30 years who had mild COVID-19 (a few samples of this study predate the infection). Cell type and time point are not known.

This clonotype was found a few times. This CDR3 is CASSSTSRAQETQYF. The CDR3 bases are TGTGCCAGCAGCTCGACCAGTAGAGCCCAAGAGACCCAGTACTTC. This chain links TRBV5-4 with TRBJ2-5, with D unclear. The CDR3 sequence is 15 residues long. Germline V gene sequence: CDR1 SGHNT, CDR2 YYREEE (reference sequence). The ends were cut back, 3 bases at V and 1 base at J, with 13 bases in the middle.

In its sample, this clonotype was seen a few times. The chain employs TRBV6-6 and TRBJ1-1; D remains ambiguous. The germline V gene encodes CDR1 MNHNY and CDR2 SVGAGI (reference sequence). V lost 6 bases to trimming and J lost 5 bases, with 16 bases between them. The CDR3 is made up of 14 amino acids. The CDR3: CASRLRTSTTEAFF. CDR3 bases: TGTGCCAGCAGACTCAGGACTTCCACTACTGAAGCTTTCTTT.

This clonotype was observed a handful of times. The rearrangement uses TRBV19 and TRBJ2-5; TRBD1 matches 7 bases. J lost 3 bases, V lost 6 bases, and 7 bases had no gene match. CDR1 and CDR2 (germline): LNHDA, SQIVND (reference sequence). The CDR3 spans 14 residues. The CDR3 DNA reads TGTGCCAGTAGCCCGGGACAGTCAAAAGAGACCCAGTACTTC. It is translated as CASSPGQSKETQYF. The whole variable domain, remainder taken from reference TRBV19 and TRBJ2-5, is DGGITQSPKYLFRKEGQNVTLSCEQNLNHDAMYWYRQDPGQGLRLIYYSQIVNDFQKGDIAEGYSVSREKKESFPLTVTSAQKNPTAFYLCASSPGQSKETQYFGPGTRLLVL.